These 6 T cell receptor beta chains were sequenced from one sample in a study of identical twins. TCRdb re-called the 5' RACE reads with MiXCR, one entry per CDR3 protein. The sample gives about 720,000 distinct CDR3 sequences, approximately 9% of which show up once; roughly 0.97% is in the top ten. The same specimen was also included in a second study, on yellow fever vaccine responses in identical twins.

Sequenced input: PBMCs. The receptors come from a woman between 18 and 29 years old in good health.

V usage is TRBV6-5 and J usage is TRBJ2-1; possible D gene TRBD2, 6 bases. The CDR3 consists of 16 residues. Germline lookup yields CDR1 MNHEY and CDR2 SVGAGI. The V and J ends lost 4 bases and 1 base respectively, with 14 bases between them. CDR3: CASSFLADPSYNEQFF. CDR3 DNA sequence: TGTGCCAGCAGTTTTTTAGCGGACCCTTCCTACAATGAGCAGTTCTTC.

CDR3: CASSQQKGQGYEQYF. CDR3 DNA sequence: TGTGCCAGCAGCCAACAAAAGGGACAGGGTTACGAGCAGTACTTC. The genes are TRBV3-1 and TRBJ2-7; TRBD1 aligns across 9 bases. CDR1 is LGHDT, CDR2 YNNKEL, per germline (reference sequence). CDR3 length: 15 residues. Trimming took 2 bases from V and 4 from J; bases not matched to a gene: 6.

The rearrangement uses TRBV5-1 and TRBJ2-5; D uncertain. This CDR3 has 14 residues. Germline values: CDR1 SGHRS, CDR2 YFSETQ. Trimming removed 0 bases at V and 5 bases at J, with 11 bases between. CDR3 coding DNA: TGCGCCAGCAGCTTGGGACACGTCGGGGAGACCCAGTACTTC. As protein: CASSLGHVGETQYF.

This clonotype was seen many times. The rearrangement uses TRBV12-3 or TRBV12-4 and TRBJ2-1; a possible D gene is TRBD2 (5 bases). CDR3 size: 15 residues. The V and J ends lost 10 bases and 1 base respectively, with 17 bases between them. The CDR3 bases are TGTGCCACCAGCCCCACTAGAAGATCCTACAATGAGCAGTTCTTC. Protein product: CATSPTRRSYNEQFF.

There are a few counts of this clonotype. The DNA for the CDR3 is TGTGCCAGCAGCCCCGGTGTACCTCACGAGCAGTACTTC. Residues: CASSPGVPHEQYF. The V and J genes are TRBV5-5 and TRBJ2-7; D is ambiguous. The germline V gene encodes CDR1 SGHKS and CDR2 YYEKEE (reference sequence). V gave up 4 bases and J gave up 5 bases, with 13 bases separating them. CDR3 length: 13 residues.

This clonotype was seen a handful of times. The gene calls are TRBV20-1 and TRBJ1-1, with D hard to call. V was shortened by 3 bases and J by 1 base, with 9 bases between the two germline ends. Germline values: CDR1 DFQATT, CDR2 SNEGSKA (reference sequence). CDR3 size: 13 residues. The CDR3 nucleotides read TGCAGTGCTAGCGGAGGTAAGAACACTGAAGCTTTCTTT. Translating it yields CSASGGKNTEAFF.